A single sample gave rise to the 24 T cell receptor beta chains below, sequenced in a study of blood T cell repertoires in COVID-19. Measured with immunoSEQ multiplex PCR; TCRdb has only the in-frame clones, and not every one. The sample gives hundreds of thousands of clones, approximately 90% of which show up once; 0.9% to 1.2% is in the top ten. Sequencing was done on a sample of PBMCs or T cells enriched from blood (not recorded which). The receptors here all came from a young man who had recovered from COVID-19.

The chain uses TRBV28 and TRBJ1-4; D not resolved. CDR1 is MDHEN, CDR2 SYDVKM, per germline. The CDR3 spans 14 residues. Trimming removed 1 base from V and 8 bases from J, with 11 bases in between. CDR3: CASSLLGILEKLFF. The CDR3 DNA reads TGTGCCAGCAGTTTATTGGGTATACTAGAAAAACTGTTTTTT.

The genes are TRBV7-9 and TRBJ2-3; 15 nucleotides line up with TRBD2. CDR1 is SEHNR, CDR2 FQNEAQ, per germline (reference sequence). Trimming removed 4 bases from V and 5 bases from J; junction bases left unmatched: 10. The CDR3 loop spans 18 amino acids. DNA of the CDR3: TGTGCCAGCAGCTACCCCTCCGGACTAGCGGGAGGGCTAGATACGCAGTATTTT. Protein: CASSYPSGLAGGLDTQYF.

This chain connects TRBV14 to TRBJ1-1; D gene ambiguous. V was shortened by 2 bases and J by 6 bases, with 4 bases between the two germline ends. The CDR3 has 11 amino acids. CDR1 and CDR2 (germline): SGHDN, FVKESK. DNA of the CDR3: TGTGCCAGCAGCCAAACGGCTGAAGCTTTCTTT. Translating gives CASSQTAEAFF. Together with reference TRBV14 and TRBJ1-1, the CDR3 gives the full variable domain: EAGVTQFPSHSVIEKGQTVTLRCDPISGHDNLYWYRRVMGKEIKFLLHFVKESKQDESGMPNNRFLAERTGGTYSTLKVQPAELEDSGVYFCASSQTAEAFFGQGTRLTVV.

This clone was counted between two and nine times. The chain is built from TRBV28 and TRBJ1-2; D possibly corresponds to TRBD1 (5 bases). The ends were cut back, 7 bases at V and 4 bases at J, with 19 bases in the middle. The CDR3 has 15 residues. Germline V CDR1 and CDR2: MDHEN, SYDVKM. CDR3 amino acids: CASIQTDAFFYGYTF. The CDR3 DNA reads TGTGCCAGCATACAGACAGACGCTTTTTTCTATGGCTACACCTTC.

The chain couples TRBV28 to TRBJ2-1; TRBD1 agrees at 9 bases. J was trimmed by 7 bases and V by 3 bases; bases with no gene match: 7. The CDR3 contains 15 residues. Germline CDR1 MDHEN, CDR2 SYDVKM. Written as DNA, the CDR3 is TGTGCCAGCAGTTTTTGGGACAGGGCAACGAATGAGCAGTTCTTC. It translates to CASSFWDRATNEQFF.

This chain uses TRBV6-1 with TRBJ2-7; the D gene is possibly TRBD1 (6 bases). This CDR3 comprises 17 residues. Germline V CDR1 and CDR2: MNHNS, SASEGT. V shed 2 bases and J shed 0 bases, with 17 bases lying between them. The CDR3 coding sequence is TGTGCCAGCAGTGAATTCGCGAACCAGGGGTTCTCCTACGAGCAGTACTTC. Its translation is CASSEFANQGFSYEQYF.

This chain connects TRBV5-4 to TRBJ2-7; perhaps TRBD2 as D (6 bases). The CDR3 is 15 amino acids. The V end was cut by 1 base, the J end by 1 base, with 12 bases between. Germline CDR1 and CDR2: SGHNT and YYREEE (reference sequence). CDR3 loop: CASSLRGGVSYEQYF. Written as DNA, the CDR3 is TGTGCCAGCAGCTTGCGTGGCGGGGTTTCCTACGAGCAGTACTTC.

The chain couples TRBV15 to TRBJ2-5; D is perhaps TRBD1 (5 bases). The V end lost 1 base, the J end lost 1 base, and 10 bases lay between the germline ends. The length of the CDR3 is 15 residues. Germline V gene sequence: CDR1 LNHNV, CDR2 YYDKDF (reference sequence). CDR3 nucleotide sequence: TGTGCCACCAGCAGAGTCAGGGAAATCCAAGAGACCCAGTACTTC. This translates into CATSRVREIQETQYF. Supplemented by reference TRBV15 and TRBJ2-5, the full variable domain reads DAMVIQNPRYQVTQFGKPVTLSCSQTLNHNVMYWYQQKSSQAPKLLFHYYDKDFNNEADTPDNFQSRRPNTSFCFLDIRSPGLGDTAMYLCATSRVREIQETQYFGPGTRLLVL.

CDR3 loop: CASSSEPGLKTYEQFF. In DNA, the CDR3 is TGTGCCAGCAGCTCCGAACCGGGACTAAAGACTTATGAGCAGTTCTTC. J is TRBJ2-1 and V is TRBV7-6; 7 positions match TRBD2. V trimming: 4 bases; J trimming: 8 bases; junction bases outside the gene matches: 14. The germline gives CDR1 SGHVS, CDR2 FNYEAQ. The CDR3 is 16 amino acids. The variable domain in full, with the rest retrieved from reference TRBV7-6 and TRBJ2-1, is GAGVSQSPRYKVTKRGQDVALRCDPISGHVSLYWYRQALGQGPEFLTYFNYEAQQDKSGLPNDRFSAERPEGSISTLTIQRTEQRDSAMYRCASSSEPGLKTYEQFFGPGTRLTVL.

The chain uses TRBV5-1 and TRBJ2-6; tentatively, D is TRBD1 (5 bases). Germline V gene sequence: CDR1 SGHRS, CDR2 YFSETQ. The CDR3 covers 17 residues. The V and J ends lost 0 bases and 0 bases respectively, with 10 bases between them. The chain's CDR3 is CASSLGGTGSGANVLTF. For the CDR3, the DNA is TGCGCCAGCAGCTTGGGAGGCACAGGCTCTGGGGCCAACGTCCTGACTTTC.

The CDR3 DNA reads as TGTGCCAGCAGCTTGGGACTAGCGAGCCTCAGGAATGAGCAGTTCTTC. This translates into CASSLGLASLRNEQFF. V is TRBV5-4 and J is TRBJ2-1, with 8 bases matching TRBD2. The V and J ends lost 0 bases and 7 bases, in that order; junction bases with no gene match: 9. The CDR3 extends over 16 amino acids. CDR1 is SGHNT and CDR2 is YYREEE in the germline V gene (reference sequence).

The chain recombines TRBV4-2 with TRBJ2-1; 8 bases are shared with TRBD2. Per germline, CDR1 LGHNA and CDR2 YNFKEQ. CDR3 size: 16 residues. With V trimmed by 4 bases and J by 1 base, 6 bases remained unmatched. The CDR3 spells CASSRSSSGSYNEQFF. The CDR3, as DNA: TGTGCCAGCAGCCGGTCGTCTAGCGGGTCCTACAATGAGCAGTTCTTC.

The genes are TRBV7-9 and TRBJ2-7; 11 nucleotides align to TRBD2. Germline trimming cut 4 bases from V and 5 bases from J; bases unmatched to any gene: 4. This CDR3 is built from 14 residues. CDR1 is SEHNR, CDR2 FQNEAQ, per germline (reference sequence). The CDR3 region is CASSSPTSGNEQYF. The CDR3, as DNA: TGTGCCAGCAGCTCCCCGACTAGCGGGAACGAGCAGTACTTC.

The chain uses TRBV18 and TRBJ1-1; D is ambiguous. Trimming took off 3 bases at V and 0 bases at J, with 8 bases between the two ends. The germline V gene encodes CDR1 KGHSH and CDR2 LQKENI. The CDR3 is 14 amino acids. The CDR3 bases are TGTGCCAGCTCACCCGGGGATTTGAACACTGAAGCTTTCTTT. Its translation: CASSPGDLNTEAFF.

The chain has TRBV27 and TRBJ2-2; 7 nucleotides agree with TRBD1. V shed 8 bases, J shed 7 bases, and the junction held 1 base outside the gene matches. Looked up from germline, CDR1 is MNHEY and CDR2 is SMNVEV (reference sequence). The CDR3 is 11 amino acids. The CDR3 protein is CASGDSGELFF. The CDR3 DNA reads as TGTGCCAGCGGGGACAGCGGGGAGCTGTTTTTT.

The V call is TRBV6-5, the J call TRBJ2-1; 8 nucleotides agree with TRBD2. The CDR3 is 15 residues long. The V gene end was trimmed by 7 bases and the J gene end by 3 bases; junction bases not matched to a gene: 8. CDR1 and CDR2 (germline): MNHEY, SVGAGI. DNA of the CDR3: TGTGCCAGCAAGCGGGAGAGGGGGGGCTACAATGAGCAGTTCTTC. It translates to CASKRERGGYNEQFF.

This sequence joins TRBV3-1 (or the pseudogene TRBV3-2) and TRBJ1-4; TRBD1 might be the D (6 bases). The CDR3 sequence is 16 residues long. Per the germline V gene, CDR1 is LGHDT and CDR2 is YNNKEL (reference sequence). V was trimmed by 3 bases and J by 5 bases, leaving 16 bases between them. In DNA form, the CDR3 reads TGTGCCAGCAGCCAGAGCAGGGGTAGGAGGAATGAAAAACTGTTTTTT. The encoded protein is CASSQSRGRRNEKLFF.

This clone was observed once. The chain uses TRBV7-8 and TRBJ2-1; 9 bases match TRBD2. The trim removed 1 base at V and 4 bases at J, leaving 8 bases unmatched. CDR1 and CDR2 (germline): SGHVS, FQNEAQ. The CDR3 extends over 17 amino acids. CDR3 bases: TGTGCCAGCAGCTTAGATAAGACTAGCGGAGGGTACAATGAGCAGTTCTTC. Encoded protein: CASSLDKTSGGYNEQFF.

V and J are TRBV18 and TRBJ1-2, with D hard to call. The CDR3 runs to 15 residues. The ends were cut back, 2 bases at V and 3 bases at J, with 13 bases in the middle. The germline V gene has CDR1 KGHSH and CDR2 LQKENI. The CDR3 is CASSPNEGWDYGYTF. The CDR3 DNA reads as TGTGCCAGCTCACCAAACGAGGGCTGGGACTATGGCTACACCTTC.

The chain joins TRBV7-6 to TRBJ1-2; D perhaps matches TRBD1 (6 bases). CDR1 is SGHVS and CDR2 is FNYEAQ in the germline V gene. V was trimmed by 5 bases and J by 7 bases, leaving 17 bases between them. This CDR3 spans 14 amino acids. The CDR3 region has the DNA TGTGCCAGCAGCCCAGAGTCAGGGGATCTTGGCTACACCTTC. Its protein is CASSPESGDLGYTF.

This clone was detected only a few times. V gene TRBV7-8 combines with J gene TRBJ1-2; 7 bases align to TRBD1. Germline-derived CDR1 and CDR2 are SGHVS and FQNEAQ. The ends lost 1 base at V and 5 bases at J; junction bases unmatched: 1. This CDR3 region has 13 residues. Written as DNA, the CDR3 is TGTGCCAGCAGCTTAGGGACAGGTTATGGCTACACCTTC. Its translation: CASSLGTGYGYTF.

The chain's CDR3 is CASSFEGLRVGTEAFF. In nucleotides, the CDR3 is TGTGCCAGCAGTTTTGAAGGACTCCGGGTTGGCACTGAAGCTTTCTTT. This rearrangement joins TRBV28 to TRBJ1-1; D gene unclear. This CDR3 region has 16 residues. With 3 bases removed from V and 4 bases from J, the gap between germline ends came to 18 bases. Germline V gene data show CDR1 as MDHEN and CDR2 as SYDVKM.

This clone was detected only once. CDR3 nucleotides: TGTGCCACCAGTGATTTTCGAGGGATCGAGCAGTACTTC. Translated, it gives CATSDFRGIEQYF. This chain joins TRBV24-1 and TRBJ2-7; tentative D call: TRBD2 (5 bases). The germline V gene encodes CDR1 KGHDR and CDR2 SFDVKD. Trimming cost V 1 base and J 6 bases, with 9 bases left between them. The CDR3 length is 13 residues.

The chain joins TRBV7-9 to TRBJ2-3; 8 bases line up with TRBD2. V shed 4 bases and J 6 bases; nucleotides not matched to a gene: 6. The CDR3 runs to 14 residues. Germline V gene lookup returns CDR1 SEHNR and CDR2 FQNEAQ (reference sequence). CDR3 region: CASSSLAGRDTQYF. The CDR3 DNA reads TGTGCCAGCAGCTCCTTAGCGGGGCGCGATACGCAGTATTTT.